This T cell receptor beta chain was obtained from a study of response to subunit inactivated influenza vaccine. Study results and limitations: It was suggested by the authors that few new T cells are recruited by each seasonal influenza vaccination.

As regards this clonotype: What it binds is not known.

The V segment lost 4 bases and the J segment 7 bases; nucleotides outside the gene matches: 10. The CDR3 sequence is 17 residues long. Germline lookup yields CDR1 SGHTA and CDR2 FQGNSA. MiXCR, applied by TCRdb to the RT-PCR reads, yields one record per CDR3 protein. The repertoire includes about 500,000 distinct CDR3 sequences, roughly 13% of them detected once, and around 14% sits in the top ten. This clonotype was sampled from a man aged 45 to 65 who received an inactivated influenza vaccine. The sample was PBMCs from blood, taken more than 35 days after vaccination. The V gene is TRBV7-2, the J gene TRBJ2-4, with 13 bases lining up with TRBD2. The CDR3 DNA reads as TGTGCCAGCAGCTCCCGACTAGCGGGAGGCCTTGGGAACATTCAGTACTTC. This sequence encodes CASSSRLAGGLGNIQYF. The whole variable domain, remainder taken from reference TRBV7-2 and TRBJ2-4, is GAGVSQSPSNKVTEKGKDVELRCDPISGHTALYWYRQSLGQGLEFLIYFQGNSAPDKSGLPSDRFSAERTGGSVSTLTIQRTQQEDSAVYLCASSSRLAGGLGNIQYFGAGTRLSVL.